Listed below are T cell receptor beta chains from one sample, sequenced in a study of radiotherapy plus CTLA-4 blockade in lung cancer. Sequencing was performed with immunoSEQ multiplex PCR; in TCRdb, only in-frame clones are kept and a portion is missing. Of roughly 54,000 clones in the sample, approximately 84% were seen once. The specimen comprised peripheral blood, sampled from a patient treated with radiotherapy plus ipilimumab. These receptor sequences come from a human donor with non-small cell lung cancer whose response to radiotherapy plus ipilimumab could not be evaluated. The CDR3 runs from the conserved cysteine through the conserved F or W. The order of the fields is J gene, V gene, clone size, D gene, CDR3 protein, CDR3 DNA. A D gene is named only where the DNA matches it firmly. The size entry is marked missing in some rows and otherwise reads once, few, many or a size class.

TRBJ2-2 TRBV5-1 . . CASSLVAAVGELFF TGCGCCAGCAGCTTGGTGGCGGCGGTAGGGGAGCTGTTTTTT
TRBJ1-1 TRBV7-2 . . CASSLQGQTEAFF TGTGCCAGCAGCTTACAGGGGCAAACTGAAGCTTTCTTT
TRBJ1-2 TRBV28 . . CASSFNSVLGHNYGYTF TGTGCCAGCAGTTTCAATTCCGTTCTCGGACACAACTATGGCTACACCTTC
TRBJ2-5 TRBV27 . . CASSSLGGQETQYF TGTGCCAGCAGTTCCCTCGGCGGACAAGAGACCCAGTACTTC
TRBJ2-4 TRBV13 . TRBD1 CASSLQGTGKNIQYF TGTGCCAGCAGCTTACAAGGGACAGGAAAAAACATTCAGTACTTC
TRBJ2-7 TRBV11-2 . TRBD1 CASSLQGEQYF TGTGCCAGCAGCCTACAGGGGGAGCAGTACTTC
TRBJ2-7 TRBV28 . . CASSSPSERYEQYF TGTGCCAGCAGTTCCCCCTCGGAGCGCTACGAGCAGTACTTC
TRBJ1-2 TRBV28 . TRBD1 CASSLSIGQGAGGYTF TGTGCCAGCAGTTTATCCATTGGACAGGGGGCTGGGGGCTACACCTTC
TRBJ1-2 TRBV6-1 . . CASSYTGRSGYTF TGTGCCAGCAGTTATACAGGGCGTAGTGGCTACACCTTC
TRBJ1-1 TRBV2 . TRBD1 CASSEAQGKAFF TGTGCCAGCAGTGAAGCACAGGGGAAAGCTTTCTTT
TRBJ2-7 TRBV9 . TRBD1 CASSVDLRTGGYEQYF TGTGCCAGCAGCGTAGATCTTCGGACAGGGGGTTACGAGCAGTACTTC
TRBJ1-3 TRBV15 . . CATSRTAGNTIYF TGTGCCACCAGCAGGACAGCAGGAAACACCATATATTTT
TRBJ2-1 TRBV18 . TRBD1 CASSRDRGSGEQFF TGTGCCAGCTCACGGGACAGGGGGTCGGGTGAGCAGTTCTTC
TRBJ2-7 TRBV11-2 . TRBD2 CASSLGGLPSYEQYF TGTGCCAGCAGCTTGGGGGGACTACCCTCCTACGAGCAGTACTTC
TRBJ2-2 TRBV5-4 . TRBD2 CASSSSGKVPGELFF TGTGCCAGCAGCTCTAGCGGGAAGGTCCCCGGGGAGCTGTTTTTT
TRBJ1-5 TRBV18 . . CASSPPSQGPMNQPQHF TGTGCCAGCTCACCACCGAGTCAGGGGCCAATGAATCAGCCCCAGCATTTT
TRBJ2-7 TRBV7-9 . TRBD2 CASSSSGNPPEQYF TGTGCCAGCAGCTCTAGCGGGAACCCGCCCGAGCAGTACTTC
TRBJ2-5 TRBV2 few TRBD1 CASSRQGQETQYF TGTGCCAGCAGCCGACAGGGGCAAGAGACCCAGTACTTC
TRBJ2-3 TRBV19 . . CASSIPRAGRDTQYF TGTGCCAGTAGTATCCCCCGTGCAGGGCGAGATACGCAGTATTTT
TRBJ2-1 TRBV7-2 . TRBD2 CASSLLAGLAGVANEQFF TGTGCCAGCAGCTTACTGGCAGGACTAGCGGGAGTTGCGAATGAGCAGTTCTTC
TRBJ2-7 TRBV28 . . CASSSPGVSYEQYF TGTGCCAGCAGTAGCCCCGGGGTCTCCTACGAGCAGTACTTC
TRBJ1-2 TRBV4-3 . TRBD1 CASSQSFGTVHTF TGCGCCAGCAGCCAGTCTTTCGGGACAGTCCACACCTTC